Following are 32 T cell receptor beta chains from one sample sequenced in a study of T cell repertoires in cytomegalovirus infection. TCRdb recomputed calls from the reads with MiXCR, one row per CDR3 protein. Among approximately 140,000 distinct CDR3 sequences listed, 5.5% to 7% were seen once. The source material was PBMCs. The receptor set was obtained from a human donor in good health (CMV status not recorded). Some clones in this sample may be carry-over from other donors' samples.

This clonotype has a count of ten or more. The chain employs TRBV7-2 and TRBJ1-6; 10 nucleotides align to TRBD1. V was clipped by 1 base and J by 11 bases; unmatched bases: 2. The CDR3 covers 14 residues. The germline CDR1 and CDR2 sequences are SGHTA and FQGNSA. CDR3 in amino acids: CASSLVDRGTPLHF. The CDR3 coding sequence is TGTGCCAGCAGCTTAGTGGACAGGGGGACACCCCTCCACTTT.

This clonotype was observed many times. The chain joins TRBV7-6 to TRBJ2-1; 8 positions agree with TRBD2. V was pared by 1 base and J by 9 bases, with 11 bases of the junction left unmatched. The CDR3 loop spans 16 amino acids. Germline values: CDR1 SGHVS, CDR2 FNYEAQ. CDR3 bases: TGTGCCAGCAGCTTAGTGGGCGGGGGGACCCACCTTGAGCAGTTCTTC. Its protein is CASSLVGGGTHLEQFF.

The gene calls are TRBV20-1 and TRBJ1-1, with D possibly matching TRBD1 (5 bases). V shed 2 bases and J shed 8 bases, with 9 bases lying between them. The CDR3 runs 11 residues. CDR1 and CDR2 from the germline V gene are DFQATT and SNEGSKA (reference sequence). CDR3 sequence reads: CSARSGWEAFF. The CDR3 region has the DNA TGCAGTGCTAGATCAGGGTGGGAAGCTTTCTTT.

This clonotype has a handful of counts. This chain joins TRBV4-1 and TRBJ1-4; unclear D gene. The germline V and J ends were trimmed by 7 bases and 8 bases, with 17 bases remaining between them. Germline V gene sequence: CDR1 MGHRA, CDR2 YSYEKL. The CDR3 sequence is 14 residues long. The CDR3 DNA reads TGCGCCAGCACCGCACGAGGGCCCGACGAAAAACTGTTTTTT. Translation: CASTARGPDEKLFF.

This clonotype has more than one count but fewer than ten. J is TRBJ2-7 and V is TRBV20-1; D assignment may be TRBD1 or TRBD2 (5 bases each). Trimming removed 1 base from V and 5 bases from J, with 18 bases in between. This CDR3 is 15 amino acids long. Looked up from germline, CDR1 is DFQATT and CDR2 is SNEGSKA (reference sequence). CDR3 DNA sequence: TGCAGTGCTAGAGCCAGGGACGGGTCGACGGACGAGCAGTACTTC. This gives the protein CSARARDGSTDEQYF.

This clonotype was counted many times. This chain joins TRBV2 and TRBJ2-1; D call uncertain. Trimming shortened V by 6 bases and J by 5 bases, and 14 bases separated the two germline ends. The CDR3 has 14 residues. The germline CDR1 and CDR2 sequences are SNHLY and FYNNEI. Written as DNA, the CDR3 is TGTGCCAGCAGCAGCTCAGTACACAACAATGAGCAGTTCTTC. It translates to CASSSSVHNNEQFF. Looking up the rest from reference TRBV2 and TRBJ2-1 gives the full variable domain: EPEVTQTPSHQVTQMGQEVILRCVPISNHLYFYWYRQILGQKVEFLVSFYNNEISEKSEIFDDQFSVERPDGSNFTLKIRSTKLEDSAMYFCASSSSVHNNEQFFGPGTRLTVL.

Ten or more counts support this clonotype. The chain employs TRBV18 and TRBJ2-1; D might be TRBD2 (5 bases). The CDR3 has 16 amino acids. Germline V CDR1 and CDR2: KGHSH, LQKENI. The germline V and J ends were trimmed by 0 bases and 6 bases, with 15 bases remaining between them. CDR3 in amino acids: CASSPPLSAGGNEQFF. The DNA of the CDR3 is TGTGCCAGCTCACCACCGCTAAGCGCAGGAGGCAATGAGCAGTTCTTC.

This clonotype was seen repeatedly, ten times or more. The CDR3 DNA reads TGTGCCAGCAGCCTAGCCCTAGGCACAGATACGCAGTATTTT. Translated: CASSLALGTDTQYF. This sequence joins TRBV12-3 or TRBV12-4 and TRBJ2-3; perhaps TRBD2 as D (5 bases). Trimming cost V 6 bases and J 1 base, with 11 bases left between them. The CDR3 has 14 amino acids.

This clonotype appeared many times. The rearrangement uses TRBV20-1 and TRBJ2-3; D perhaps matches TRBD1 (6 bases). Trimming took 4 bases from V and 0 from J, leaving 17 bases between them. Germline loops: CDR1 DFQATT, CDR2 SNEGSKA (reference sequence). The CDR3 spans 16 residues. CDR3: CSATHDRSTSTDTQYF. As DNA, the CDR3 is TGCAGTGCTACACACGACAGGTCGACTAGCACAGATACGCAGTATTTT.

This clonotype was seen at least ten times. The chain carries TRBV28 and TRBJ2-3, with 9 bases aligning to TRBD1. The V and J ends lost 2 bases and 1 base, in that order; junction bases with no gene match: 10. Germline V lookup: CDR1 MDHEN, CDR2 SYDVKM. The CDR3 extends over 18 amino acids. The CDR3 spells CASSLRPFTGGRTDTQYF. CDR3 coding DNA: TGTGCCAGCAGTTTAAGACCCTTTACAGGGGGCCGCACAGATACGCAGTATTTT.

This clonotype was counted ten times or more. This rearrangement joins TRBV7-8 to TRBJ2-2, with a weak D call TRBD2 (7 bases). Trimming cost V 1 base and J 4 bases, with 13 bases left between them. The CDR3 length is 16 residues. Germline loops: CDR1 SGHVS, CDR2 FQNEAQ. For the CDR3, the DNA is TGTGCCAGCAGCTTAGAGCGGGACATACCCACCGGGGAGCTGTTTTTT. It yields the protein CASSLERDIPTGELFF.

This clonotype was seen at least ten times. The CDR3 is CASSASEVLAKNIQYF. CDR3 coding DNA: TGTGCCAGCAGCGCATCGGAGGTCTTAGCCAAAAACATTCAGTACTTC. The rearrangement links TRBV7-8 to TRBJ2-4, with D possibly matching TRBD2 (5 bases). Germline V gene data show CDR1 as SGHVS and CDR2 as FQNEAQ. The CDR3 has 16 amino acids. Trimming pared 5 bases from V and 0 bases from J, leaving 14 bases between.

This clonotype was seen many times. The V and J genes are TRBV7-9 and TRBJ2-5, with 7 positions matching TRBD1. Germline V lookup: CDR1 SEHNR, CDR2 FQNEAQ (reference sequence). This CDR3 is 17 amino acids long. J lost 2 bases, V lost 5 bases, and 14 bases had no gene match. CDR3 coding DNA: TGTGCCAGCAGCGACTTGACAGGGCGTGCTATTCAAGAGACCCAGTACTTC. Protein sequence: CASSDLTGRAIQETQYF.

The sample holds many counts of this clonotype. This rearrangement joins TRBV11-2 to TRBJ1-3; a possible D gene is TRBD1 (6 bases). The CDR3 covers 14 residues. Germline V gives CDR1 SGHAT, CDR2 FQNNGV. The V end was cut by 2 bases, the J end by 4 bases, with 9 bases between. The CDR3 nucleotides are TGTGCCAGCAGCTTATCAGGGGCCGGAAACACCATATATTTT. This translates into CASSLSGAGNTIYF.

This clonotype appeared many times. The DNA of the CDR3 is TGCGCCAGCAGCTTCCTGGGGTCAGGACAGGGTTGGGTGAACACTGAAGCTTTCTTT. It is translated as CASSFLGSGQGWVNTEAFF. The chain has TRBV5-1 and TRBJ1-1; 8 nucleotides align to TRBD1. Germline V CDR1 and CDR2: SGHRS, YFSETQ. The ends lost 2 bases at V and 0 bases at J; junction bases unmatched: 15. CDR3 length: 19 residues.

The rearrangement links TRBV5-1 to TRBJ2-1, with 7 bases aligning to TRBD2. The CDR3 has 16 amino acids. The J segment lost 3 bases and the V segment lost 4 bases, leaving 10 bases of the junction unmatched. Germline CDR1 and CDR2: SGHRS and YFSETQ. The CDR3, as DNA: TGCGCCAGCAGCCCATGGATGGCTAGCGGCTACAATGAGCAGTTCTTC. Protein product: CASSPWMASGYNEQFF.

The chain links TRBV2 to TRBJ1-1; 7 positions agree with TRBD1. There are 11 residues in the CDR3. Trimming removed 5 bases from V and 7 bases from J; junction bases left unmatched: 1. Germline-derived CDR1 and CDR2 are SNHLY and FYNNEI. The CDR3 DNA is TGTGCCAGCAGTTACAGGGGTGAAGCTTTCTTT. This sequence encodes CASSYRGEAFF.

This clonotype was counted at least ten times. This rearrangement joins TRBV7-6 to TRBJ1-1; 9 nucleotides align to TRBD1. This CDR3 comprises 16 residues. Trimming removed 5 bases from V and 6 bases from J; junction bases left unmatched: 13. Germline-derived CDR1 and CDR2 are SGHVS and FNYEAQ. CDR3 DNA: TGTGCCAGCAGCGACGGGACAGGGAGGGGTACGGCTGAAGCTTTCTTT. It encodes CASSDGTGRGTAEAFF.

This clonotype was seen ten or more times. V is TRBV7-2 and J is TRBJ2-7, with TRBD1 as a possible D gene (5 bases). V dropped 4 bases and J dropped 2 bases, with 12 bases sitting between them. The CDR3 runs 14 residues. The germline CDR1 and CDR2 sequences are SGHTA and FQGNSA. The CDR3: CASSYRGPPYEQYF. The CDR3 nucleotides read TGTGCCAGCAGCTATAGGGGTCCACCCTACGAGCAGTACTTC.

In DNA, the CDR3 is TGCGCCAGCAGCGCGACACAGGGCAGCTACGAGCAGTACTTC. Translating gives CASSATQGSYEQYF. V and J are TRBV5-1 and TRBJ2-7; TRBD1 is a possible D gene (6 bases). The V end lost 4 bases, the J end lost 3 bases, and 14 bases lay between the germline ends. The CDR3 sequence is 14 residues long. Germline-derived CDR1 and CDR2 are SGHRS and YFSETQ.

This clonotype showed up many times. In nucleotides, the CDR3 is TGTGCCAGCACCCTACTGGGAGTGCTGGGGGCGAACAATGAGCAGTTCTTC. This gives the protein CASTLLGVLGANNEQFF. The chain couples TRBV7-2 to TRBJ2-1, with a weak D call TRBD1 (6 bases). The CDR3 sequence is 17 residues long. Trimming cost V 7 bases and J 5 bases, with 24 bases left between them. CDR1 SGHTA and CDR2 FQGNSA come from the germline V gene.

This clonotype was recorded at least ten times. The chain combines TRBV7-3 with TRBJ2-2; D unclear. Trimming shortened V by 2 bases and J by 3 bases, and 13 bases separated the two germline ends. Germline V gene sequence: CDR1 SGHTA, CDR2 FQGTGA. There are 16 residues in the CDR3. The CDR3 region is CASSLRPEGDTGELFF. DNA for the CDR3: TGTGCCAGCAGCTTACGGCCCGAAGGCGACACCGGGGAGCTGTTTTTT.

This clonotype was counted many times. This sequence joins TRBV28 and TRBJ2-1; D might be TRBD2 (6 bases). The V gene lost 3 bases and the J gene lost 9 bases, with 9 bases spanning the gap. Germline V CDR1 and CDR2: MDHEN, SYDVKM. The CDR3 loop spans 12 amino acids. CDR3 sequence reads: CASSFRRGEQFF. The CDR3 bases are TGTGCCAGCAGTTTTCGGAGGGGTGAGCAGTTCTTC. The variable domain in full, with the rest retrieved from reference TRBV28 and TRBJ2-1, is DVKVTQSSRYLVKRTGEKVFLECVQDMDHENMFWYRQDPGLGLRLIYFSYDVKMKEKGDIPEGYSVSREKKERFSLILESASTNQTSMYLCASSFRRGEQFFGPGTRLTVL.

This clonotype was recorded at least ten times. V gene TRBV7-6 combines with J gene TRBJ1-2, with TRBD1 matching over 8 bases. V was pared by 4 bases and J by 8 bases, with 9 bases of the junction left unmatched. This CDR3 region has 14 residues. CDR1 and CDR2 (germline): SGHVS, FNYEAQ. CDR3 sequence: CASSSGTGLGGYTF. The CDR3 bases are TGTGCCAGCAGCTCCGGGACAGGCCTGGGGGGCTACACCTTC.

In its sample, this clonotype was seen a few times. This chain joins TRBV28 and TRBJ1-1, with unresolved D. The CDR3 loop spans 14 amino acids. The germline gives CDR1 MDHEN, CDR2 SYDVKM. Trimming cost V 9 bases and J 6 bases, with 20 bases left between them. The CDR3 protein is CASGPEISVSEAFF. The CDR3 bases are TGTGCCAGTGGGCCGGAGATCTCGGTCTCTGAAGCTTTCTTT.

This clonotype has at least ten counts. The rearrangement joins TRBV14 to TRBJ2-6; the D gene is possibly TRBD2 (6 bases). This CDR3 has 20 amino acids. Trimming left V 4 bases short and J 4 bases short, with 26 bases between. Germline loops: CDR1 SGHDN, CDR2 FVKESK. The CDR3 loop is CASSPVRDLTPLGGANVLTF. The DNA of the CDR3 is TGTGCCAGCAGCCCGGTGCGGGACTTAACCCCCCTAGGAGGGGCCAACGTCCTGACTTTC. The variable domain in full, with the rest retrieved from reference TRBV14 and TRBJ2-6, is EAGVTQFPSHSVIEKGQTVTLRCDPISGHDNLYWYRRVMGKEIKFLLHFVKESKQDESGMPNNRFLAERTGGTYSTLKVQPAELEDSGVYFCASSPVRDLTPLGGANVLTFGAGSRLTVL.

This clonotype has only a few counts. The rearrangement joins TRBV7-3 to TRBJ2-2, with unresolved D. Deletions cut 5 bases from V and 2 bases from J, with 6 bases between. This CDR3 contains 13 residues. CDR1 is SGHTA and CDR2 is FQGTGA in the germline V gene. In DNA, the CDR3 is TGTGCCAGCAGCACCCAAAACACCGGGGAGCTGTTTTTT. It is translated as CASSTQNTGELFF.

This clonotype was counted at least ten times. The CDR3 coding sequence is TGTGCCAGCAGCTTAGGAGGGTGGCAGGGTGCCTCACCCCTCCACTTT. It is translated as CASSLGGWQGASPLHF. The rearrangement links TRBV7-2 to TRBJ1-6, with D maybe TRBD1 (5 bases). Per the germline V gene, CDR1 is SGHTA and CDR2 is FQGNSA. V was cut by 1 base and J by 10 bases, with 17 bases left in between. The CDR3 is 16 residues long.

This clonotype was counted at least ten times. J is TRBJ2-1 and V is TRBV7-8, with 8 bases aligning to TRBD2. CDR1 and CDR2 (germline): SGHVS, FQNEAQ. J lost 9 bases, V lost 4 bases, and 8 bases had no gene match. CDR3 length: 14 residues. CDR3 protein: CASSSRGGLVEQFF. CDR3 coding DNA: TGTGCCAGCAGCTCCCGCGGGGGGTTGGTTGAGCAGTTCTTC. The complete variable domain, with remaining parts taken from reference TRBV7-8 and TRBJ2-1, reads GAGVSQSPRYKVAKRGQDVALRCDPISGHVSLFWYQQALGQGPEFLTYFQNEAQLDKSGLPSDRFFAERPEGSVSTLKIQRTQQEDSAVYLCASSSRGGLVEQFFGPGTRLTVL.

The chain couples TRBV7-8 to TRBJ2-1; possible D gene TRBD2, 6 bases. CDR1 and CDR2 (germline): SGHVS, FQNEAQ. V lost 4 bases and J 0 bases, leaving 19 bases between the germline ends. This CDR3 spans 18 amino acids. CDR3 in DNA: TGTGCCAGCAGCTGGAACCATCTAGCGAGGTCCTCCTACAATGAGCAGTTCTTC. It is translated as CASSWNHLARSSYNEQFF.

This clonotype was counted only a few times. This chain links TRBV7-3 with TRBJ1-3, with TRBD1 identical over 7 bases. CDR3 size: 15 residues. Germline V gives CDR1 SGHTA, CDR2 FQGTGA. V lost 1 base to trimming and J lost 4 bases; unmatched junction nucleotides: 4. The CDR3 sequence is CASSLSGQAGNTIYF. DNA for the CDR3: TGTGCCAGCAGCTTAAGCGGACAGGCCGGAAACACCATATATTTT.

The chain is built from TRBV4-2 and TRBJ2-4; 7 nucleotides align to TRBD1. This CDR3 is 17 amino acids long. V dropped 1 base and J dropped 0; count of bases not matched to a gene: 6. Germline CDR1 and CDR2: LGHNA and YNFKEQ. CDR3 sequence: CASSQAGKGAAKNIQYF. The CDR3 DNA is TGTGCCAGCAGCCAAGCCGGGAAGGGGGCAGCCAAAAACATTCAGTACTTC.